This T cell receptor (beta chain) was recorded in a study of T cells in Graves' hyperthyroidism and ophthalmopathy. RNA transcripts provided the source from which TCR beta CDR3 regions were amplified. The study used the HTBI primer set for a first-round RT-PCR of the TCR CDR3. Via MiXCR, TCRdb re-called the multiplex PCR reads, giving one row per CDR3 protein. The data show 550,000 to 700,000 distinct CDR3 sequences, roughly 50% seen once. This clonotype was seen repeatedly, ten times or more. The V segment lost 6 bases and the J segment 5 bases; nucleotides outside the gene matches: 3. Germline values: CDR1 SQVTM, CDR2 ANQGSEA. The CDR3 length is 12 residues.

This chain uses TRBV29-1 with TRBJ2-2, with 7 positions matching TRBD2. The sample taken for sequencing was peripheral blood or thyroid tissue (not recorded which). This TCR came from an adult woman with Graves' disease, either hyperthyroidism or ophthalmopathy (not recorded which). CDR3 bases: TGCAGCGTGGGGAGGGCAACCGGGGAGCTGTTTTTT. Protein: CSVGRATGELFF.